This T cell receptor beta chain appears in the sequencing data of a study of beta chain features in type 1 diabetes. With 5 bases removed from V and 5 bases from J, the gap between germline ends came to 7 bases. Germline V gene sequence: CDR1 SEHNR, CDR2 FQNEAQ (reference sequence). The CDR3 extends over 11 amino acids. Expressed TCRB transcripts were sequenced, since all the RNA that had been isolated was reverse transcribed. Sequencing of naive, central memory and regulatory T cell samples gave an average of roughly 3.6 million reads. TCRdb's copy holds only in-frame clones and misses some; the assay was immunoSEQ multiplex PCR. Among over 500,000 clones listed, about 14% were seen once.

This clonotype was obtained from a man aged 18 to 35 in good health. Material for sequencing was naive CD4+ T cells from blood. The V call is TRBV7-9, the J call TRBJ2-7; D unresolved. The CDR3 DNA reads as TGTGCCAGCAGCCAGGACCACGAGCAGTACTTC. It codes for CASSQDHEQYF.